The 31 T cell receptor beta chains given below trace back to one sample, sequenced in a study of blood T cell repertoires in COVID-19. The method was immunoSEQ multiplex PCR; TCRdb's version includes in-frame clones alone and lacks a portion of them. This sample has tens of thousands of clones, with approximately 87% found just once. Material for sequencing was peripheral blood. Every receptor here comes from a man aged 50-59 years with active or convalescent COVID-19.

V gene TRBV9 combines with J gene TRBJ2-2; 12 nucleotides agree with TRBD2. Germline V gives CDR1 SGDLS, CDR2 YYNGEE. V gave up 7 bases and J gave up 8 bases; unmatched junction bases: 9. The CDR3 totals 15 residues. The CDR3 DNA reads TGTGCCAGCGGGGTGACTAGCGGGAGCGGTGGGGAGCTGTTTTTT. Translated, it gives CASGVTSGSGGELFF.

This clone came up once. This sequence joins TRBV6-6 and TRBJ1-5; 8 nucleotides align to TRBD1. The CDR3 has 14 amino acids. Germline trimming cut 7 bases from V and 6 bases from J; bases unmatched to any gene: 8. The germline V gene has CDR1 MNHNY and CDR2 SVGAGI (reference sequence). DNA for the CDR3: TGTGCCAGCAACATCGGGACAGGCCGTCAGCCCCAGCATTTT. This gives the protein CASNIGTGRQPQHF.

In its sample, this clone was seen once. This rearrangement joins TRBV27 to TRBJ1-4; a weak D match, TRBD1 (5 bases). Trimming removed 2 bases from V and 1 base from J, with 14 bases in between. Germline CDR1 is MNHEY and CDR2 is SMNVEV (reference sequence). This CDR3 comprises 17 residues. The CDR3 loop reads CASSLTGFGGTNEKLFF. The CDR3, as DNA: TGTGCCAGCAGTTTAACGGGCTTCGGGGGAACTAATGAAAAACTGTTTTTT.

The gene calls are TRBV20-1 and TRBJ2-3, with D unresolved. Trimming stripped 7 bases from V and 1 base from J, with 18 bases between. CDR1 and CDR2 (germline): DFQATT, SNEGSKA (reference sequence). The CDR3 runs to 15 residues. The CDR3 DNA sequence: TGCAGTGTTAGTCTTCGAGGCTCGGGCACAGATACGCAGTATTTT. As protein: CSVSLRGSGTDTQYF.

The chain uses TRBV10-1 and TRBJ2-1; possibly TRBD2 for D (5 bases). Germline assignment: CDR1 WNHNN and CDR2 SYGVQD (reference sequence). Trimming pared 2 bases from V and 6 bases from J, leaving 14 bases between. This CDR3 has 15 amino acids. In DNA form, the CDR3 reads TGCGCCAGCAGTGAGGCGACGAGGGCCACCAATGAGCAGTTCTTC. Amino acid sequence: CASSEATRATNEQFF.

The V gene is TRBV2, the J gene TRBJ2-3; 12 bases are a match to TRBD2. V trimming: 6 bases; J trimming: 7 bases; junction bases outside the gene matches: 5. This CDR3 is built from 14 residues. Germline assignment: CDR1 SNHLY and CDR2 FYNNEI. In DNA, the CDR3 is TGTGCCAGCAGCCCTAGCGGGAGGGCGAATACGCAGTATTTT. Protein: CASSPSGRANTQYF.

This clone was observed a single time. The rearrangement uses TRBV5-8 and TRBJ1-6; D is perhaps TRBD1 (5 bases). This CDR3 spans 16 amino acids. Trimming stripped 4 bases from V and 0 bases from J, with 11 bases between. Germline CDR1 and CDR2: SGHTS and YDEGEE. The CDR3 sequence is CASSPRQSSYNSPLHF. The CDR3 nucleotides are TGTGCCAGCAGCCCCAGACAGAGCTCCTATAATTCACCCCTCCACTTT.

The rearrangement uses TRBV6-5 and TRBJ1-1; D not certain. Looked up from germline, CDR1 is MNHEY and CDR2 is SVGAGI. V lost 5 bases and J lost 1, with 14 bases in between. CDR3 length equals 15 residues. The CDR3 is CASSPVGRGNTEAFF. Here the CDR3 DNA reads TGTGCCAGCAGTCCGGTGGGCCGTGGGAACACTGAAGCTTTCTTT.

The CDR3 coding sequence is TGTGCCAGCAGTTACCCTCTAGCGGGGGGGCCCAGTGAGCAGTTCTTC. It is translated as CASSYPLAGGPSEQFF. J is TRBJ2-1 and V is TRBV6-2 or TRBV6-3, with 12 bases fitting TRBD2. Germline CDR1 reads MNHEY; CDR2 reads SVGEGT. The CDR3 length is 16 residues. J was trimmed by 9 bases and V by 2 bases; bases with no gene match: 8.

The rearrangement links TRBV7-6 to TRBJ2-3, with D tentatively TRBD1 (6 bases). The ends were cut back, 5 bases at V and 0 bases at J, with 12 bases in the middle. CDR1 SGHVS and CDR2 FNYEAQ come from the germline V gene. The CDR3 is made up of 15 amino acids. Here the CDR3 DNA reads TGTGCCAGCAGCCCCAGGACAGAAAGCACAGATACGCAGTATTTT. Translating gives CASSPRTESTDTQYF.

The V call is TRBV28, the J call TRBJ2-7; a possible D gene is TRBD1 (6 bases). CDR3 size: 15 residues. Germline V lookup: CDR1 MDHEN, CDR2 SYDVKM. Deletions cut 4 bases from V and 3 bases from J, with 16 bases between. CDR3 sequence reads: CASSSQGELVYEQYF. CDR3 DNA: TGTGCCAGCAGTTCACAGGGAGAGTTAGTCTACGAGCAGTACTTC.

The chain carries TRBV6-5 and TRBJ1-6; D is undetermined. The CDR3 sequence is 14 residues long. Germline CDR1 MNHEY, CDR2 SVGAGI. Trimming cost V 6 bases and J 8 bases, with 14 bases left between them. The CDR3 is CASRLGTADSPLHF. CDR3 DNA: TGTGCCAGCAGGCTAGGAACGGCTGATTCACCCCTCCACTTT.

This chain joins TRBV4-1 and TRBJ2-2; 9 bases align to TRBD2. CDR1 and CDR2 (germline): MGHRA, YSYEKL. V dropped 6 bases and J dropped 2; count of bases not matched to a gene: 10. The CDR3 is made up of 17 amino acids. The DNA for the CDR3 is TGCGCCAGCAGTCCGAGGGGACTAGCCGTCAACACCGGGGAGCTGTTTTTT. Translating it yields CASSPRGLAVNTGELFF.

The rearrangement uses TRBV29-1 and TRBJ2-7; TRBD2 matches 8 bases. V gave up 0 bases and J gave up 2 bases; unmatched junction bases: 6. The CDR3 runs 15 residues. Germline V gene data show CDR1 as SQVTM and CDR2 as ANQGSEA. The CDR3 coding sequence is TGCAGCGTTGAAGATAGGGTAGCGGGAACCTACGAGCAGTACTTC. Translating it yields CSVEDRVAGTYEQYF.

The V call is TRBV5-6, the J call TRBJ2-7, with D maybe TRBD2 (6 bases). CDR3 size: 16 residues. Germline CDR1 SGHDT, CDR2 YYEEEE. The V end was cut by 0 bases, the J end by 4 bases, with 17 bases between. This CDR3 is CASSLAAGGSLYEQYF. The CDR3 DNA reads as TGTGCCAGCAGCTTGGCCGCCGGGGGTAGCCTTTACGAGCAGTACTTC. Variable domain in full (rest from reference TRBV5-6 and TRBJ2-7): DAGVTQSPTHLIKTRGQQVTLRCSPKSGHDTVSWYQQALGQGPQFIFQYYEEEERQRGNFPDRFSGHQFPNYSSELNVNALLLGDSALYLCASSLAAGGSLYEQYFGPGTRLTVT.

The chain recombines TRBV7-3 with TRBJ1-2, with 10 nucleotides matching TRBD1. The CDR3 length is 15 residues. CDR1 is SGHTA and CDR2 is FQGTGA in the germline V gene. V lost 5 bases to trimming and J lost 5 bases; unmatched junction nucleotides: 8. In nucleotides, the CDR3 is TGTGCCAGCAGCCTGACAGGGGGCGAACGGTATGGCTACACCTTC. Protein: CASSLTGGERYGYTF.

The chain joins TRBV11-2 to TRBJ1-1; TRBD1 might be the D (6 bases). Germline values: CDR1 SGHAT, CDR2 FQNNGV. Trimming took 6 bases from V and 7 from J, leaving 27 bases between them. The CDR3 is 17 residues long. CDR3 sequence (DNA): TGTGCCAGCAGTCCTACCGTCCGTCTCCCAGGGACACTTGAAGCTTTCTTT. This codes for CASSPTVRLPGTLEAFF.

This clone was seen a single time. The chain has TRBV21-1 and TRBJ1-2; TRBD1, the table's D call, was not compared with the DNA. TRBV21-1 is termed a pseudogene. The CDR3 length is 14 residues. This CDR3 is CASSKEGVGFGYTF. Here the CDR3 DNA reads TGTGCCAGCAGCAAAGAGGGGGTGGGCTTTGGCTACACCTTC.

This chain links TRBV10-3 with TRBJ1-6; 10 positions agree with TRBD1. CDR1 and CDR2 from the germline V gene are ENHRY and SYGVKD. Trimming cost V 1 base and J 9 bases; bases outside gene matches: 6. The CDR3 has 16 residues. CDR3 sequence (DNA): TGTGCCATCAGTGAGTGGACGGACAGGGGGATTTCACCCCTCCACTTT. Its translation: CAISEWTDRGISPLHF.

The chain uses TRBV9 and TRBJ2-1; 9 bases match TRBD1. Germline-derived CDR1 and CDR2 are SGDLS and YYNGEE. This CDR3 is 15 amino acids long. V was clipped by 4 bases and J by 3 bases; unmatched bases: 5. The CDR3 reads CASSPRTGDYNEQFF. CDR3 nucleotides: TGTGCCAGCAGCCCCCGGACAGGGGACTACAATGAGCAGTTCTTC.

V and J are TRBV3-1 (or the pseudogene TRBV3-2) and TRBJ1-4; TRBD1 matches at 7 bases. V shed 4 bases, J shed 8 bases, and the junction held 10 bases outside the gene matches. This CDR3 has 15 amino acids. Germline loops: CDR1 LGHDT, CDR2 YNNKEL (reference sequence). The DNA of the CDR3 is TGTGCCAGCAGCCTCCTCATGGGGACAGTCGAAAAACTGTTTTTT. Translated: CASSLLMGTVEKLFF.

This chain uses TRBV11-3 with TRBJ2-5; 8 bases fit TRBD1. CDR1 is SGHNT, CDR2 YENEEA, per germline. CDR3 length equals 16 residues. V shed 5 bases and J 5 bases; nucleotides not matched to a gene: 13. This CDR3 is CASSKSSGQGWETQYF. CDR3 DNA: TGTGCCAGCAGCAAAAGCTCCGGACAGGGCTGGGAGACCCAGTACTTC.

CDR3 amino acids: CASSQEGGQFF. CDR3 nucleotide sequence: TGCGCCAGCAGCCAGGAAGGGGGGCAGTTCTTC. The rearrangement uses TRBV4-1 and TRBJ2-1, with D possibly matching TRBD1 (6 bases). With 3 bases removed from V and 12 bases from J, the gap between germline ends came to 9 bases. This CDR3 spans 11 amino acids. Per the germline V gene, CDR1 is MGHRA and CDR2 is YSYEKL.

This chain connects TRBV7-8 to TRBJ1-5, with a weak D call TRBD1 (5 bases). V was pared by 3 bases and J by 2 bases, with 17 bases between. Per the germline V gene, CDR1 is SGHVS and CDR2 is FQNEAQ. CDR3 length equals 17 residues. The CDR3 here is CASSFLAVAGRNQPQHF. Written as DNA, the CDR3 is TGTGCCAGCAGCTTTTTAGCCGTCGCGGGGCGCAATCAGCCCCAGCATTTT.

This clone was observed a few times. J is TRBJ2-3 and V is TRBV7-3; possible D gene TRBD1, 5 bases. V lost 2 bases, J lost 4 bases, and 13 bases lay in between. This CDR3 region has 15 residues. Germline CDR1 SGHTA, CDR2 FQGTGA. CDR3: CASSLRAGYADTQYF. CDR3 nucleotides: TGTGCCAGCAGCTTACGGGCAGGGTACGCAGATACGCAGTATTTT.

The rearrangement joins TRBV4-1 to TRBJ2-1, with a tentative D call TRBD1 (5 bases). The CDR3 spans 12 residues. Germline CDR1 reads MGHRA; CDR2 reads YSYEKL. Trimming removed 0 bases from V and 10 bases from J, with 7 bases in between. The CDR3 coding sequence is TGCGCCAGCAGCCAAGATTGGACAGAGCAGTTCTTC. Protein product: CASSQDWTEQFF.

This clone has just one count. The V gene is TRBV5-1, the J gene TRBJ1-1; the D gene is possibly TRBD1 (5 bases). The CDR3 consists of 15 residues. V lost 5 bases and J 7 bases, leaving 21 bases between the germline ends. Germline V CDR1 and CDR2: SGHRS, YFSETQ. CDR3 protein: CASSSMAGKGGEAFF. The DNA of the CDR3 is TGCGCCAGCAGTAGTATGGCAGGGAAAGGTGGTGAAGCTTTCTTT.

The chain has TRBV14 and TRBJ2-1, with TRBD1 matching over 9 bases. Germline assignment: CDR1 SGHDN and CDR2 FVKESK. This CDR3 has 16 amino acids. V shed 4 bases, J shed 3 bases, and the junction held 7 bases outside the gene matches. CDR3 region: CASSPTNRGHYNEQFF. Here the CDR3 DNA reads TGTGCCAGCAGCCCCACTAACAGGGGGCACTACAATGAGCAGTTCTTC.

V gene TRBV28 combines with J gene TRBJ2-3; possibly TRBD2 for D (6 bases). Deletions cut 6 bases from V and 3 bases from J, with 19 bases between. The CDR3 spans 16 residues. Germline-derived CDR1 and CDR2 are MDHEN and SYDVKM. Written as DNA, the CDR3 is TGTGCCAGCAGAGGAGGAGGGGAAAGAAGTACAGATACGCAGTATTTT. Translation: CASRGGGERSTDTQYF.

The CDR3 here is CASSGAGDGTEAFF. The CDR3, as DNA: TGTGCCAGCAGTGGCGCAGGGGATGGGACTGAAGCTTTCTTT. The V and J genes are TRBV25-1 and TRBJ1-1, with D perhaps matching TRBD1 (6 bases). The CDR3 extends over 14 amino acids. Germline assignment: CDR1 MGHDK and CDR2 SYGVNS. V was shortened by 4 bases and J by 5 bases, with 14 bases between the two germline ends.

This chain joins TRBV18 and TRBJ2-1; 7 bases fit TRBD1. Germline V CDR1 and CDR2: KGHSH, LQKENI. Unmatched junction bases numbered 8, after V lost 5 bases and J lost 7 bases. The CDR3 spans 14 residues. This CDR3 is CASSSQGDGNEQFF. Here the CDR3 DNA reads TGTGCCAGCTCATCCCAGGGGGATGGGAATGAGCAGTTCTTC.